The clone carrying this T cell receptor beta chain was counted ten times or more. Germline V gives CDR1 DFQATT, CDR2 SNEGSKA (reference sequence). The CDR3 runs to 13 residues. V was clipped by 6 bases and J by 2 bases; unmatched bases: 7. From the 5' RACE reads, TCRdb called clonotypes with MiXCR, one entry per CDR3 protein. Of 40,000 to 55,000 distinct CDR3 sequences listed, around 23% are singletons. Tregs were sorted as CD4+CD25+CD127-/low cells. Sequencing was carried out using Tregs sorted from a lymph node. The receptor's source is a female donor with breast cancer. The chain couples TRBV20-1 to TRBJ2-7; 7 bases are a match to TRBD1. CDR3 protein: CSARTGPPYEQYF. For the CDR3, the DNA is TGCAGTGCCCGGACAGGACCCCCCTACGAGCAGTACTTC.